The 29 T cell receptor beta chains given below trace back to one sample, sequenced in a study of CD8+ T cells in alopecia areata. RNA extraction was followed by reverse transcription into cDNA, which acted as the sequencing template. Produced via immunoSEQ multiplex PCR; TCRdb's table is partial and in-frame only. Of more than 95,000 clones listed, roughly 58% were seen once; the top ten hold nearly 30%. The sample's treatment: oral pan-JAK inhibitor, 5-10 mg twice daily. Sequenced here: CD8+ T cells sorted from blood, sampled at week 4, from a patient treated with tofacitinib. These receptors originate from a human donor with alopecia areata.

The chain recombines TRBV11-2 with TRBJ1-2; 7 bases line up with TRBD1. V was clipped by 5 bases and J by 3 bases; unmatched bases: 3. This CDR3 region has 13 residues. CDR1 and CDR2 (germline): SGHAT, FQNNGV. DNA of the CDR3: TGTGCCAGCAGCGCGGGACAGTACTATGGCTACACCTTC. Amino acids: CASSAGQYYGYTF.

The chain uses TRBV5-4 and TRBJ2-5, with TRBD1 matching 9 bases. V was clipped by 3 bases and J by 1 base; unmatched bases: 1. Germline CDR1 reads SGHNT; CDR2 reads YYREEE (reference sequence). The CDR3 is made up of 14 amino acids. The CDR3 nucleotides are TGTGCCAGCAGCTGGGACAGGGCCCAAGAGACCCAGTACTTC. It is translated as CASSWDRAQETQYF.

The gene calls are TRBV29-1 and TRBJ2-3, with TRBD2 identical over 10 bases. The germline V gene has CDR1 SQVTM and CDR2 ANQGSEA. The CDR3 runs to 15 residues. Trimming removed 4 bases from V and 2 bases from J; junction bases left unmatched: 6. CDR3 bases: TGCAGCGTTGTCGAGACTAGCGGGTTCACAGATACGCAGTATTTT. Translating gives CSVVETSGFTDTQYF.

This clone showed up just a few times. The chain joins TRBV9 to TRBJ1-5; D gene ambiguous. Deletions cut 5 bases from V and 3 bases from J, with 12 bases between. This CDR3 comprises 14 residues. From germline, CDR1 is SGDLS and CDR2 YYNGEE. The CDR3 here is CASSPDGNNQPQHF. As DNA, the CDR3 is TGTGCCAGCAGTCCCGACGGAAACAATCAGCCCCAGCATTTT.

The chain couples TRBV5-1 to TRBJ1-1, with D perhaps matching TRBD1 (6 bases). Trimming took off 4 bases at V and 7 bases at J, with 17 bases between the two ends. Germline lookup yields CDR1 SGHRS and CDR2 YFSETQ. The CDR3 covers 14 residues. Written as DNA, the CDR3 is TGCGCCAGCAGCGGGGGTCACAGGGTGCATGAAGCTTTCTTT. This encodes CASSGGHRVHEAFF.

This clone was found a few times. V and J are TRBV9 and TRBJ1-2; D perhaps matches TRBD1 (6 bases). Germline values: CDR1 SGDLS, CDR2 YYNGEE. V was shortened by 4 bases and J by 0 bases, with 19 bases between the two germline ends. The CDR3 totals 17 residues. Here the CDR3 DNA reads TGTGCCAGCAGCCCAATGGTAGGGGGAGGTCCTAACTATGGCTACACCTTC. Translating gives CASSPMVGGGPNYGYTF.

The chain couples TRBV28 to TRBJ2-5; D not resolved. Between the trimmed V and J ends, which lost 5 bases and 2 bases, there was a span of 15 bases. The CDR3 has 15 residues. Germline V gene data show CDR1 as MDHEN and CDR2 as SYDVKM. The CDR3 nucleotides read TGTGCCAGCAGTCCCATAAAGGGCGGACAAGAGACCCAGTACTTC. It codes for CASSPIKGGQETQYF.

The chain joins TRBV7-9 to TRBJ1-5; 7 nucleotides align to TRBD1. V trimming: 0 bases; J trimming: 6 bases; junction bases outside the gene matches: 8. The CDR3 spans 16 residues. Germline values: CDR1 SEHNR, CDR2 FQNEAQ (reference sequence). The CDR3 DNA follows: TGTGCCAGCAGCTTAGCGGTAAATAACAGGGGTCAGCCCCAGCATTTT. This codes for CASSLAVNNRGQPQHF.

The rearrangement uses TRBV6-5 and TRBJ1-2, with D unresolved. V lost 4 bases and J lost 4, with 10 bases in between. The V gene's germline CDR1 is MNHEY and CDR2 SVGAGI. The CDR3 consists of 13 residues. The CDR3 nucleotides read TGTGCCAGCAGTTCGGGGAGGATCTATGGCTACACCTTC. This translates into CASSSGRIYGYTF.

This chain joins TRBV5-1 and TRBJ2-1; D is undetermined. V was cut by 4 bases and J by 2 bases, with 10 bases left in between. The CDR3 length is 14 residues. CDR1 is SGHRS and CDR2 is YFSETQ in the germline V gene. CDR3 coding DNA: TGCGCCAGCAGCATTACAGTGGCCTACAATGAGCAGTTCTTC. Its translation: CASSITVAYNEQFF.

This chain uses TRBV27 with TRBJ2-6, with unresolved D. Looked up from germline, CDR1 is MNHEY and CDR2 is SMNVEV (reference sequence). Trimming removed 4 bases at V and 0 bases at J, with 7 bases between. The length of the CDR3 is 15 residues. Here the CDR3 reads CASSSATSGANVLTF. The CDR3, as DNA: TGTGCCAGCAGTTCTGCAACCTCTGGGGCCAACGTCCTGACTTTC.

The V call is TRBV25-1, the J call TRBJ1-5; D remains ambiguous. This CDR3 region has 15 residues. Trimming took 9 bases from V and 10 from J, leaving 25 bases between them. Germline CDR1 reads MGHDK; CDR2 reads SYGVNS. The DNA for the CDR3 is TGTGCCAGATGGGGTAAATACTGTTGGTCGGGCCCCCAGCATTTT. It translates to CARWGKYCWSGPQHF.

This clone has a handful of counts. The J gene is TRBJ2-1, the V gene TRBV13; D uncertain. CDR1 and CDR2 from the germline V gene are PRHDT and FYEKMQ (reference sequence). CDR3 length: 17 amino acids. Trimming shortened V by 4 bases and J by 9 bases, and 25 bases separated the two germline ends. The CDR3: CASSSLAARAAPPEQFF. In DNA form, the CDR3 reads TGTGCCAGCAGCTCGCTCGCCGCCCGGGCTGCACCCCCTGAGCAGTTCTTC.

This clone was detected only a few times. The chain couples TRBV30 to TRBJ1-1, with D maybe TRBD1 (6 bases). The CDR3 runs to 11 residues. V lost 8 bases and J 3 bases, leaving 10 bases between the germline ends. Germline loops: CDR1 GTSNPN, CDR2 SVGIG (reference sequence). Here the CDR3 reads CARRQDTEAFF. The CDR3 nucleotides are TGTGCCCGCCGACAGGACACTGAAGCTTTCTTT.

This rearrangement joins TRBV29-1 to TRBJ1-2; D is ambiguous. CDR3 length: 13 amino acids. Deletions cut 4 bases from V and 2 bases from J, with 11 bases between. Germline-derived CDR1 and CDR2 are SQVTM and ANQGSEA. The CDR3 sequence: CSVVYDGNYGYTF. CDR3 sequence (DNA): TGCAGCGTTGTATACGACGGGAACTATGGCTACACCTTC. The whole variable domain, remainder taken from reference TRBV29-1 and TRBJ1-2, is SAVISQKPSRDICQRGTSLTIQCQVDSQVTMMFWYRQQPGQSLTLIATANQGSEATYESGFVIDKFPISRPNLTFSTLTVSNMSPEDSSIYLCSVVYDGNYGYTFGSGTRLTVV.

This clone was observed a handful of times. The chain is built from TRBV5-4 and TRBJ2-1, with D possibly matching TRBD2 (6 bases). Trimming cost V 1 base and J 0 bases, with 11 bases left between them. The CDR3 spans 16 residues. The germline V gene has CDR1 SGHNT and CDR2 YYREEE (reference sequence). This CDR3 reads CASSLRGYGSYNEQFF. The CDR3 nucleotides read TGTGCCAGCAGCTTGCGGGGGTACGGCTCCTACAATGAGCAGTTCTTC. Full variable domain (missing parts from reference TRBV5-4 and TRBJ2-1): ETGVTQSPTHLIKTRGQQVTLRCSSQSGHNTVSWYQQALGQGPQFIFQYYREEENGRGNFPPRFSGLQFPNYSSELNVNALELDDSALYLCASSLRGYGSYNEQFFGPGTRLTVL.

The chain is built from TRBV30 and TRBJ2-5; perhaps D is TRBD1 or TRBD2 (5 bases each). This CDR3 has 18 residues. From germline, CDR1 is GTSNPN and CDR2 SVGIG (reference sequence). Trimming removed 0 bases at V and 3 bases at J, with 23 bases between. As DNA, the CDR3 is TGTGCCTGGAGTGTGCCCACCGGGACCTTCGCTTCGGAAGAGACCCAGTACTTC. It encodes CAWSVPTGTFASEETQYF.

The genes are TRBV7-9 and TRBJ2-1; possibly TRBD1 for D (6 bases). CDR1 is SEHNR, CDR2 FQNEAQ, per germline (reference sequence). Trimming took off 4 bases at V and 3 bases at J, with 19 bases between the two ends. This CDR3 spans 17 amino acids. As DNA, the CDR3 is TGTGCCAGCAGCTGGTTAAGGGGGACACCAAGCTACAATGAGCAGTTCTTC. Its protein product is CASSWLRGTPSYNEQFF.

This CDR3 is CASSVTGQNQETQYF. Written as DNA, the CDR3 is TGTGCCAGCAGCGTAACCGGCCAAAACCAAGAGACCCAGTACTTC. This rearrangement joins TRBV9 to TRBJ2-5; the D is unclear. CDR1 and CDR2 (germline): SGDLS, YYNGEE. Trimming took off 1 base at V and 0 bases at J, with 10 bases between the two ends. This CDR3 region has 15 residues.

V and J are TRBV11-2 and TRBJ2-3; 8 bases are a match to TRBD2. Trimming removed 4 bases from V and 0 bases from J; junction bases left unmatched: 3. This CDR3 spans 15 amino acids. Germline V gene lookup returns CDR1 SGHAT and CDR2 FQNNGV. CDR3 sequence: CASSWRGASTDTQYF. The CDR3 DNA reads as TGTGCCAGCAGCTGGCGGGGGGCCAGCACAGATACGCAGTATTTT.

CDR3 sequence reads: CASRPGGNTEAFF. The CDR3 DNA is TGTGCCAGTAGGCCCGGGGGGAACACTGAAGCTTTCTTT. This chain joins TRBV19 and TRBJ1-1, with D perhaps TRBD1 (5 bases). Germline assignment: CDR1 LNHDA and CDR2 SQIVND (reference sequence). The CDR3 contains 13 residues. V was shortened by 6 bases and J by 1 base, with 9 bases between the two germline ends.

This clone was seen a few times. J is TRBJ2-3 and V is TRBV29-1; unclear D gene. V shed 3 bases and J shed 3 bases, with 10 bases lying between them. The CDR3 totals 13 residues. The germline gives CDR1 SQVTM, CDR2 ANQGSEA. Here the CDR3 reads CSVDGVRTDTQYF. In DNA form, the CDR3 reads TGCAGCGTTGATGGCGTTCGGACAGATACGCAGTATTTT.

The rearrangement links TRBV29-1 to TRBJ2-5; D may be TRBD1 or TRBD2 (5 bases each). Per the germline V gene, CDR1 is SQVTM and CDR2 is ANQGSEA. V gave up 1 base and J gave up 2 bases, with 20 bases separating them. This CDR3 contains 17 residues. CDR3 bases: TGCAGCGTTGAAGCCTACCGGGACGGACGCTTACAAGAGACCCAGTACTTC. The encoded protein is CSVEAYRDGRLQETQYF.

This clone was seen a handful of times. The V call is TRBV9, the J call TRBJ2-7; no clear D gene. Germline CDR1 and CDR2: SGDLS and YYNGEE. The ends were cut back, 0 bases at V and 2 bases at J, with 9 bases in the middle. The CDR3 sequence is 14 residues long. CDR3 residues: CASSVGLSPYEQYF. The CDR3 DNA follows: TGTGCCAGCAGCGTAGGTCTCTCCCCCTACGAGCAGTACTTC.

This clone has only one observation. This sequence joins TRBV7-9 and TRBJ2-7; D is unclear. Per the germline V gene, CDR1 is SEHNR and CDR2 is FQNEAQ (reference sequence). CDR3 length: 13 amino acids. Trimming stripped 2 bases from V and 0 bases from J, with 5 bases between. The CDR3 reads CASSLFASYEQYF. For the CDR3, the DNA is TGTGCCAGCAGCTTATTCGCCTCCTACGAGCAGTACTTC.

Only a few counts were recorded for this clone. J is TRBJ2-7 and V is TRBV5-6; TRBD1 aligns across 9 bases. CDR3 length: 15 residues. V lost 0 bases and J lost 3; bases outside the gene matches: 4. CDR1 and CDR2 from the germline V gene are SGHDT and YYEEEE. As DNA, the CDR3 is TGTGCCAGCAGCTTGGGAGGACAGGGGATCTACGAGCAGTACTTC. It is translated as CASSLGGQGIYEQYF.

The chain employs TRBV9 and TRBJ2-5; D possibly corresponds to TRBD2 (6 bases). V lost 0 bases and J 5 bases, leaving 14 bases between the germline ends. CDR1 and CDR2 (germline): SGDLS, YYNGEE. The CDR3 length is 15 residues. The CDR3 protein is CASSVAPGEAETQYF. As DNA, the CDR3 is TGTGCCAGCAGCGTAGCCCCGGGGGAAGCGGAGACCCAGTACTTC. The complete variable domain, with remaining parts taken from reference TRBV9 and TRBJ2-5, reads DSGVTQTPKHLITATGQRVTLRCSPRSGDLSVYWYQQSLDQGLQFLIQYYNGEERAKGNILERFSAQQFPDLHSELNLSSLELGDSALYFCASSVAPGEAETQYFGPGTRLLVL.

This chain uses TRBV10-1 with TRBJ2-5; weak D call: TRBD1 (6 bases). Looked up from germline, CDR1 is WNHNN and CDR2 is SYGVQD (reference sequence). There are 14 residues in the CDR3. V shed 3 bases and J shed 1 base, with 9 bases lying between them. CDR3 residues: CASSERQVQETQYF. The DNA for the CDR3 is TGCGCCAGCAGTGAAAGACAGGTCCAAGAGACCCAGTACTTC.

The CDR3 sequence is CASSSGQGNQPQHF. CDR3 nucleotide sequence: TGTGCCAGCAGTTCGGGACAGGGGAATCAGCCCCAGCATTTT. The chain combines TRBV27 with TRBJ1-5, with 10 bases aligning to TRBD1. The length of the CDR3 is 14 residues. V was clipped by 4 bases and J by 4 bases; unmatched bases: 1. Germline CDR1 is MNHEY and CDR2 is SMNVEV (reference sequence).